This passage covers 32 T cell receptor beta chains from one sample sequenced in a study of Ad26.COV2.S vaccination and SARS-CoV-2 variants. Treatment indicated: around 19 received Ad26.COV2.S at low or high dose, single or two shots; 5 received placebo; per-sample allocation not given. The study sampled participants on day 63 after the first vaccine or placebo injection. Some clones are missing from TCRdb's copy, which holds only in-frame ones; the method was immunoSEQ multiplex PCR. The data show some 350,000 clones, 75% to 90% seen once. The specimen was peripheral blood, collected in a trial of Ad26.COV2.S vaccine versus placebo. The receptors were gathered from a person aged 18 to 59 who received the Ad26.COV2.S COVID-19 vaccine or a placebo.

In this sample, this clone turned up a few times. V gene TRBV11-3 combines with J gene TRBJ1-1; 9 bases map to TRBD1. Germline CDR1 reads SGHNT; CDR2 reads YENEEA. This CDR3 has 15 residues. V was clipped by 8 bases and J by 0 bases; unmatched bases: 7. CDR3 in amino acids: CASLRTGEMNTEAFF. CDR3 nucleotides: TGTGCCAGCCTCCGGACAGGGGAAATGAACACTGAAGCTTTCTTT.

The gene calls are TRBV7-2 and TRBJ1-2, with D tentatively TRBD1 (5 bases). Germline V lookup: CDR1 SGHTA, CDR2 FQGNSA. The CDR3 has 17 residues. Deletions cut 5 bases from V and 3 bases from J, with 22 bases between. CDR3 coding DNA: TGTGCCAGCAGCCCACCCGGGGGATATGTCTATGACTATGGCTACACCTTC. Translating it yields CASSPPGGYVYDYGYTF.

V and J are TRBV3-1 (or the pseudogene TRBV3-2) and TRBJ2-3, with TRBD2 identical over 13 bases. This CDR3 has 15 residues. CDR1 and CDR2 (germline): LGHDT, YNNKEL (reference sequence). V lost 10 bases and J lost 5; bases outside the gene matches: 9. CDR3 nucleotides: TGTGCCAACAAGACTAGCGGGGGGCTCGGAGATACGCAGTATTTT. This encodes CANKTSGGLGDTQYF.

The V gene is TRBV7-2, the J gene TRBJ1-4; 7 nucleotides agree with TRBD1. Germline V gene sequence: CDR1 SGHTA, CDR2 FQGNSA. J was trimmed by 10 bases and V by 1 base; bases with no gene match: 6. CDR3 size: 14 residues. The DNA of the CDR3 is TGTGCCAGCAGCTTAGACAGGGGTGGAGGAAAACTGTTTTTT. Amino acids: CASSLDRGGGKLFF.

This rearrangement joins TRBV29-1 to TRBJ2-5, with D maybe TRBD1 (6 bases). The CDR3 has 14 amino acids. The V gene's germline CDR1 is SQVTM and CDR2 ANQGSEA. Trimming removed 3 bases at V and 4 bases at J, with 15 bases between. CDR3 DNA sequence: TGCAGCGTTGATCCAGGCCAAGGGGGAGAGACCCAGTACTTC. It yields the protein CSVDPGQGGETQYF.

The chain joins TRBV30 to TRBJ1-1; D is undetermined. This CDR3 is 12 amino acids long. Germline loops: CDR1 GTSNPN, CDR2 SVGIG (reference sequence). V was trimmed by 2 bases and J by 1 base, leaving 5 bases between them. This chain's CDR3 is CAWSHWNTEAFF. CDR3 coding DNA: TGTGCCTGGAGTCATTGGAACACTGAAGCTTTCTTT.

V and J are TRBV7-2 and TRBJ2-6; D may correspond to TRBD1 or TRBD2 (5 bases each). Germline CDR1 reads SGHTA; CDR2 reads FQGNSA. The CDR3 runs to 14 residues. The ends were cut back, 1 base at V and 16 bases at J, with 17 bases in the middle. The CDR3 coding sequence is TGTGCCAGCAGCTTAGGTTACGCAGGGACCCTTCTGACTTTC. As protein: CASSLGYAGTLLTF.

The CDR3 is CASRPGTGDQPQHF. The CDR3 nucleotides read TGTGCCAGCAGACCTGGGACAGGGGATCAGCCCCAGCATTTT. The chain uses TRBV6-2 or TRBV6-3 and TRBJ1-5, with 10 bases matching TRBD1. V was pared by 6 bases and J by 5 bases, with 4 bases of the junction left unmatched. CDR1 and CDR2 from the germline V gene are MNHEY and SVGEGT. The CDR3 spans 14 residues.

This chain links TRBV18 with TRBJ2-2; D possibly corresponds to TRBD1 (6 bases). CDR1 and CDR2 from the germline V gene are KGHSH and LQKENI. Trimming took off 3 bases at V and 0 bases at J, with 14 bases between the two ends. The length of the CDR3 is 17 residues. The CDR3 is CASSPSTGRTNTGELFF. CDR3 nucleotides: TGTGCCAGCTCACCGTCGACAGGACGGACGAACACCGGGGAGCTGTTTTTT.

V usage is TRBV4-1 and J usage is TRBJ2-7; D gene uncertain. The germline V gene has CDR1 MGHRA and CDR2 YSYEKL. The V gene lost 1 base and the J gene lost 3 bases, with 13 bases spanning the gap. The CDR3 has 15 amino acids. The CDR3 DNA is TGCGCCAGCAGCCAAGCCTCTGTGGGCAACTACGAGCAGTACTTC. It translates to CASSQASVGNYEQYF.

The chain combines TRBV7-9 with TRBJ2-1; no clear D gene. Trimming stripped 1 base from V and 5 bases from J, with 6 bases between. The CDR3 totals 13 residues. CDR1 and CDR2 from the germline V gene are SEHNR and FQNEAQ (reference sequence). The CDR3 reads CASSLVSHNEQFF. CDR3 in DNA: TGTGCCAGCAGCTTAGTATCTCACAATGAGCAGTTCTTC.

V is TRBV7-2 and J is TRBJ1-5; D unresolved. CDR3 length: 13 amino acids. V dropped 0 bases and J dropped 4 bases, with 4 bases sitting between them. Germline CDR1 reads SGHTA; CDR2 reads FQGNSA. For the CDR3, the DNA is TGTGCCAGCAGCTTAGCCAAGAATCAGCCCCAGCATTTT. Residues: CASSLAKNQPQHF.

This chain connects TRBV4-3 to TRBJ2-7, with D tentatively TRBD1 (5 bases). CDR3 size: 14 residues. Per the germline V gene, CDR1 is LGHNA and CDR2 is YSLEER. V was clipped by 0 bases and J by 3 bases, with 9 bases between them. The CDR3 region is CASSQDQGYYEQYF. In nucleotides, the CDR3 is TGCGCCAGCAGCCAAGATCAGGGTTACTACGAGCAGTACTTC.

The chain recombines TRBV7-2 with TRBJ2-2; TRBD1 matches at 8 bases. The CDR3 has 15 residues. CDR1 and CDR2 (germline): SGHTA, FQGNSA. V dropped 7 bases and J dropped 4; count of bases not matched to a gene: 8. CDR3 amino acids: CASTNRGTGTGELFF. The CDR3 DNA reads TGTGCCAGCACCAACAGGGGGACGGGCACCGGGGAGCTGTTTTTT.

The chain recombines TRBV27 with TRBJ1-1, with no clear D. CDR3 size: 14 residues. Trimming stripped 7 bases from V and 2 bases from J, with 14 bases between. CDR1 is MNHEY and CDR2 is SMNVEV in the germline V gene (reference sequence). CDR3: CASTKEGQNTEAFF. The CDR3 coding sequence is TGTGCCAGCACCAAAGAAGGGCAAAACACTGAAGCTTTCTTT.

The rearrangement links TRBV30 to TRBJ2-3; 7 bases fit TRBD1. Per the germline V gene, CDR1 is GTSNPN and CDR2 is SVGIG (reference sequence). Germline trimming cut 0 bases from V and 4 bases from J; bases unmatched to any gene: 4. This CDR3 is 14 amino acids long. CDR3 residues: CAWSVTGAADTQYF. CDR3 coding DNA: TGTGCCTGGAGTGTAACAGGGGCTGCAGATACGCAGTATTTT.

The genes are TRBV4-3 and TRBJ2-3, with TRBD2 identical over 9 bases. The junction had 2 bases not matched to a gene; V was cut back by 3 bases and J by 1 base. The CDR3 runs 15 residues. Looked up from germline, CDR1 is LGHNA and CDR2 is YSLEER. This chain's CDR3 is CASSQRLAGTDTQYF. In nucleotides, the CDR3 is TGCGCCAGCAGCCAGCGACTAGCGGGCACAGATACGCAGTATTTT.

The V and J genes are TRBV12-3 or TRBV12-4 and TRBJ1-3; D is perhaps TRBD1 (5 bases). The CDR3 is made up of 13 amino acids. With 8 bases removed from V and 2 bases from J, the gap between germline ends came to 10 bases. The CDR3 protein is CASLEGAGNTIYF. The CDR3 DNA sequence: TGTGCCAGCCTCGAAGGGGCTGGAAACACCATATATTTT.

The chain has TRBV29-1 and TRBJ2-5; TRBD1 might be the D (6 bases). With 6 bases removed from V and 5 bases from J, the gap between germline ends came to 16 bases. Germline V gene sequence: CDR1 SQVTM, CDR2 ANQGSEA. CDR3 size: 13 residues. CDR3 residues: CSVNGGEGETQYF. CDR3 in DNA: TGCAGCGTCAATGGGGGCGAGGGGGAGACCCAGTACTTC.

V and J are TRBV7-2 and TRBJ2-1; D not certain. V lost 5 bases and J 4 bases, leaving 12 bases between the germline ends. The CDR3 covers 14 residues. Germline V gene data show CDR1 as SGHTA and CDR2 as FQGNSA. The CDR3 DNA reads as TGTGCCAGCAGCGGTCGAGGTCGGTACAATGAGCAGTTCTTC. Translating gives CASSGRGRYNEQFF.

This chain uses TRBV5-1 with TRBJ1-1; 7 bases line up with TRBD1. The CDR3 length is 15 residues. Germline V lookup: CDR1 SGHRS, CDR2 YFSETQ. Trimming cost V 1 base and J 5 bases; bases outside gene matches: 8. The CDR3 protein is CASSLIDRATTEAFF. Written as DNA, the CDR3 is TGCGCCAGCAGCTTGATAGACAGGGCGACAACTGAAGCTTTCTTT.

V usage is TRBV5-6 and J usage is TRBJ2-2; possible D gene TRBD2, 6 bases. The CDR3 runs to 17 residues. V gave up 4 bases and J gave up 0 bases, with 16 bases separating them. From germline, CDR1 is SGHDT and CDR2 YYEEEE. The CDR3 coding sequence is TGTGCCAGCAGCCCTCTGGGCGGGGCAACGAACACCGGGGAGCTGTTTTTT. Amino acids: CASSPLGGATNTGELFF.

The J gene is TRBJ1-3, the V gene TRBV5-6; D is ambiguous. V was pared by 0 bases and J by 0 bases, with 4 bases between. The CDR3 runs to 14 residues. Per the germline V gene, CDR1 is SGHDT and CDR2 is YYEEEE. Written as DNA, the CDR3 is TGTGCCAGCAGCTTGGACGGCTCTGGAAACACCATATATTTT. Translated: CASSLDGSGNTIYF.

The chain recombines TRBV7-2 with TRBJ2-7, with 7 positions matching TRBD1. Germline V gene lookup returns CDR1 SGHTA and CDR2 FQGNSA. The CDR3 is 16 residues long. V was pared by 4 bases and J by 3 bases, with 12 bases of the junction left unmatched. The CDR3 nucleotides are TGTGCCAGCAGCTCTCAAACAGGGGTGAGCTTCTACGAGCAGTACTTC. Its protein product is CASSSQTGVSFYEQYF.

The CDR3 nucleotides read TGTGCTAGTGGTTTGAGGGAGCGGAGCTCCTACAATGAGCAGTTCTTC. Translation: CASGLRERSSYNEQFF. The genes are TRBV12-5 and TRBJ2-1, with a weak D call TRBD2 (5 bases). Trimming shortened V by 2 bases and J by 0 bases, and 11 bases separated the two germline ends. Looked up from germline, CDR1 is LGHNT and CDR2 is FRNRAP. This CDR3 has 16 residues.

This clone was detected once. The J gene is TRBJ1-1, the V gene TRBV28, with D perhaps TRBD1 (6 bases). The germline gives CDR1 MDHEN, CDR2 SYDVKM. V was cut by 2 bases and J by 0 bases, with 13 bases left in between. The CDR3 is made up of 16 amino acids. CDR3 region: CASSLGGARVNTEAFF. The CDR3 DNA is TGTGCCAGCAGTTTAGGGGGGGCAAGGGTGAACACTGAAGCTTTCTTT.

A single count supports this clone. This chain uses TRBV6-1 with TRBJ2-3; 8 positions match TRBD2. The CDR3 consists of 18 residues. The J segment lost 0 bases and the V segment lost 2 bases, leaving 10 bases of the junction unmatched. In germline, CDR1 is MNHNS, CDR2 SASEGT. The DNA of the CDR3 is TGTGCCAGCAGTGAACTAGCGGGCACACACCAGAGCACAGATACGCAGTATTTT. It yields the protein CASSELAGTHQSTDTQYF.

The CDR3, as DNA: TGTGCCAGCAGTTTTGCGAGTTCTCAAGAGACCCAGTACTTC. It yields the protein CASSFASSQETQYF. The genes are TRBV27 and TRBJ2-5, with unresolved D. CDR3 length equals 14 residues. Trimming took 3 bases from V and 2 from J, leaving 10 bases between them. Germline CDR1 reads MNHEY; CDR2 reads SMNVEV (reference sequence).

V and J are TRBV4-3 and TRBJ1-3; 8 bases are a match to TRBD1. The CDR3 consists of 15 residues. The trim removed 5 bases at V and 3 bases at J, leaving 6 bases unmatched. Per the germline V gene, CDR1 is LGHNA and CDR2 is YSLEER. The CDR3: CASSSDRANGNTIYF. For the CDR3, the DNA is TGCGCCAGCAGCTCGGACAGGGCGAATGGAAACACCATATATTTT.

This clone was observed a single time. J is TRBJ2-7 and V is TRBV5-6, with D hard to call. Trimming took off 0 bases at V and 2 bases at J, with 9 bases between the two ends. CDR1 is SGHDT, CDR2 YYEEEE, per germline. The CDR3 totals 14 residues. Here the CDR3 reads CASSLGRTPYEQYV. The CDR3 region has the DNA TGTGCCAGCAGCTTGGGGCGGACCCCCTACGAGCAGTACGTC.

In DNA, the CDR3 is TGCAGCGTCCTTACGCCCTCGGGCACTGAAGCTTTCTTT. Translated: CSVLTPSGTEAFF. The chain is built from TRBV29-1 and TRBJ1-1; no reliable D call. Germline V lookup: CDR1 SQVTM, CDR2 ANQGSEA. This CDR3 contains 13 residues. Trimming pared 6 bases from V and 4 bases from J, leaving 15 bases between.

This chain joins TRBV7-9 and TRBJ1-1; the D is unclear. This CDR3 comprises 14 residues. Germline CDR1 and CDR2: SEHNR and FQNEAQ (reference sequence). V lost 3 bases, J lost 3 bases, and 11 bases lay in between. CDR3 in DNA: TGTGCCAGCAGCTTGACACCTCCCGACACTGAAGCTTTCTTT. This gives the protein CASSLTPPDTEAFF.